These T cell receptor beta chains were read from a single sample in a study of T cell responses to AZD1222 COVID-19 vaccine. Clones were read by immunoSEQ multiplex PCR, and TCRdb kept only the in-frame ones, dropping some. This repertoire shows tens of thousands of clones, roughly nine tenths found once; its top ten account for approximately 2.5%. The sample consisted of peripheral blood, taken on day 0 of AZD1222 vaccination. All receptors come from an adult in good health. Both conserved end residues are part of each CDR3. D genes are given only for firm matches. Clone size is not always given. Where it is, it says once, few, many or a class for expanded clones.

J	D	size	V	CDR3	DNA
TRBJ2-1	TRBD2	-	TRBV11-2	CASSGGTSVYNEQFF	TGTGCCAGCAGCGGGGGGACTAGCGTGTACAATGAGCAGTTCTTC
TRBJ2-3	-	-	TRBV9	CASSPISSSTDTQYF	TGTGCCAGCAGCCCCATCTCGTCTAGCACAGATACGCAGTATTTT
TRBJ2-7	TRBD2	-	TRBV27	CASRRAGGRYEQYF	TGTGCCAGCAGAAGAGCGGGAGGGAGATACGAGCAGTACTTC
TRBJ2-5	-	-	TRBV5-1	CASSSEGLETQYF	TGCGCCAGCAGCTCAGAGGGGTTGGAGACCCAGTACTTC
TRBJ1-2	-	-	TRBV6-5	CASTLGGAGHGYTF	TGTGCCAGCACCCTGGGAGGGGCAGGGCATGGCTACACCTTC
TRBJ1-1	-	-	TRBV19	CASNGGRWNTEAFF	TGTGCCAGTAATGGGGGGCGTTGGAACACTGAAGCTTTCTTT
TRBJ2-1	TRBD2	-	TRBV12-5	CASGLGTSGSHEQFF	TGTGCTAGTGGTTTGGGGACTAGCGGGAGCCATGAGCAGTTCTTC
TRBJ2-2	TRBD2	-	TRBV9	CASSVVSGGNTGELFF	TGTGCCAGCAGCGTAGTGAGCGGGGGGAACACCGGGGAGCTGTTTTTT
TRBJ1-1	-	once	TRBV20-1	CSASKNTEAFF	TGCAGTGCTAGCAAGAACACTGAAGCTTTCTTT
TRBJ1-4	-	-	TRBV5-1	CASSLRPTGTATNEKLFF	TGCGCCAGCAGCTTGCGGCCCACAGGGACTGCAACTAATGAAAAACTGTTTTTT
TRBJ2-7	TRBD1	-	TRBV29-1	CSVASQGDHEQYF	TGCAGCGTTGCAAGTCAGGGGGACCACGAGCAGTACTTC